The 10 T cell receptor beta chains reported below all come from one sample, sequenced in a study of breast tumors, draining lymph nodes, adjacent tissues. TCRdb passed the multiplex PCR reads through MiXCR, listing each CDR3 protein once. The table shows approximately 210,000 distinct CDR3 sequences, with approximately 31% occurring only once. Samples came from axillary lymph nodes draining the breast cancer. Sequenced sample: axillary lymph node tissue. Source of these receptors: a female donor with breast cancer. Some clones in this sample may be carry-over from other donors' samples.

This clonotype was recorded a few times. The rearrangement joins TRBV5-1 to TRBJ1-1, with D uncertain. Trimming took off 4 bases at V and 4 bases at J, with 11 bases between the two ends. Per germline, CDR1 SGHRS and CDR2 YFSETQ. The CDR3 covers 13 residues. The CDR3: CASSGTLGTEAFF. CDR3 nucleotides: TGCGCCAGCAGCGGAACACTGGGCACTGAAGCTTTCTTT.

This clonotype was counted ten times or more. The chain combines TRBV6-5 with TRBJ2-1; 7 bases map to TRBD2. V gave up 5 bases and J gave up 5 bases; unmatched junction bases: 9. CDR3 length equals 15 residues. Looked up from germline, CDR1 is MNHEY and CDR2 is SVGAGI. The DNA of the CDR3 is TGTGCCAGCAGTCAAGCGGGATCCGGACACAATGAGCAGTTCTTC. Translated, it gives CASSQAGSGHNEQFF.

This clonotype was recorded a few times. A clone one base away is much larger, so this may be a read error. V is TRBV20-1 and J is TRBJ2-1; perhaps TRBD1 as D (5 bases). This CDR3 has 12 amino acids. Germline lookup yields CDR1 DFQATT and CDR2 SNEGSKA (reference sequence). The CDR3 is CSARQGGNEPFF. The CDR3 DNA sequence: TGCAGTGCTAGACAGGGTGGTAATGAGCCGTTCTTC.

This clonotype has ten or more counts. V usage is TRBV20-1 and J usage is TRBJ2-1; 8 positions agree with TRBD2. The germline CDR1 and CDR2 sequences are DFQATT and SNEGSKA (reference sequence). The J segment lost 7 bases and the V segment lost 2 bases, leaving 10 bases of the junction unmatched. The CDR3 has 15 residues. The CDR3 sequence: CSARSAGGGLNEQFF. DNA for the CDR3: TGCAGTGCTAGATCGGCGGGAGGAGGATTAAATGAGCAGTTCTTC.

There are many counts of this clonotype. The V and J genes are TRBV30 and TRBJ2-5, with 10 bases identical to TRBD2. The V gene's germline CDR1 is GTSNPN and CDR2 SVGIG (reference sequence). This CDR3 contains 13 residues. With 5 bases clipped from V and 4 bases from J, the junction kept 4 bases outside the gene matches. CDR3 DNA sequence: TGTGCCTGGGAAGCTAGCGGGGGAGAGACCCAGTACTTC. It translates to CAWEASGGETQYF.

This clonotype appeared a few times. This may be a read error: a much more frequent sequence differs by one nucleotide. V and J are TRBV5-4 and TRBJ1-4, with D possibly matching TRBD1 (5 bases). The CDR3 extends over 15 amino acids. V lost 1 base and J 6 bases, leaving 13 bases between the germline ends. CDR1 is SGHNT, CDR2 YYREEE, per germline (reference sequence). CDR3 sequence: CASSLPGPGDEKLFF. CDR3 DNA: TGTGCCAGCAGCTTGCCGGGACCGGGGGATGAAAAACTGTTTTTT.

Regarding this clonotype: This sequence may be a read error, since a much larger clone differs from it by one base. This sequence joins TRBV11-3 and TRBJ2-5, with no clear D. CDR1 and CDR2 (germline): SGHNT, YENEEA. This CDR3 contains 16 residues. The CDR3 sequence: CAGSFGLTTTEETQYF. In nucleotides, the CDR3 is TGTGCCGGCAGCTTTGGGCTAACTACGACGGAAGAGACCCAGTACTTC.

This clonotype was seen repeatedly, ten times or more. The V and J genes are TRBV4-1 and TRBJ1-3; D unclear. CDR3 length: 13 residues. V lost 2 bases, J lost 4 bases, and 6 bases lay in between. Germline assignment: CDR1 MGHRA and CDR2 YSYEKL. The CDR3 protein is CASSQTRGNTIYF. The CDR3 DNA reads TGCGCCAGCAGCCAAACCCGGGGAAACACCATATATTTT.

This rearrangement joins TRBV18 to TRBJ2-7, with 7 bases lining up with TRBD1. The trim removed 0 bases at V and 2 bases at J, leaving 4 bases unmatched. This CDR3 region has 15 residues. CDR1 and CDR2 (germline): KGHSH, LQKENI. The CDR3 reads CASSPPGGAPYEQYF. The CDR3 bases are TGTGCCAGCTCACCACCAGGGGGCGCTCCCTACGAGCAGTACTTC. Supplemented by reference TRBV18 and TRBJ2-7, the full variable domain reads NAGVMQNPRHLVRRRGQEARLRCSPMKGHSHVYWYRQLPEEGLKFMVYLQKENIIDESGMPKERFSAEFPKEGPSILRIQQVVRGDSAAYFCASSPPGGAPYEQYFGPGTRLTVT.

This clonotype has more than one count but fewer than ten. The chain uses TRBV20-1 and TRBJ1-1, with D tentatively TRBD1 (6 bases). With 1 base removed from V and 4 bases from J, the gap between germline ends came to 13 bases. Per the germline V gene, CDR1 is DFQATT and CDR2 is SNEGSKA (reference sequence). The CDR3 has 14 amino acids. The CDR3 region is CSARGTGLGTEAFF. In DNA, the CDR3 is TGCAGTGCTAGAGGTACAGGGTTGGGCACTGAAGCTTTCTTT.